These 7 T cell receptor beta chains came from one sample sequenced in a study of cytomegalovirus exposure and HLA in healthy donors. PCR used 60 Vbeta primers and 13 Jbeta primers. Only in-frame clones appear in the TCRdb table, and some are missing; sequencing was by immunoSEQ multiplex PCR. The sample holds about 95,000 clones, 60% to 80% seen once. Sequencing was done on a sample of PBMCs. These receptors originate from a woman in her 50s in good health and CMV-seropositive.

This clone was observed a handful of times. The chain links TRBV6-1 to TRBJ1-4; D remains ambiguous. CDR1 is MNHNS and CDR2 is SASEGT in the germline V gene. The CDR3 totals 15 residues. Trimming pared 1 base from V and 5 bases from J, leaving 11 bases between. CDR3 DNA: TGTGCCAGCAGTGAAGTGAGAGGAAGGAATGAAAAACTGTTTTTT. Amino acid sequence: CASSEVRGRNEKLFF.

CDR3 in DNA: TGTGCTAGTGGTTTGGCCCCGGGACTAGCGGGTGAAAAGTTCTACGAGCAGTACTTC. This codes for CASGLAPGLAGEKFYEQYF. This rearrangement joins TRBV12-5 to TRBJ2-7; TRBD2 aligns across 12 bases. J was trimmed by 3 bases and V by 1 base; bases with no gene match: 13. The germline gives CDR1 LGHNT, CDR2 FRNRAP. This CDR3 is 19 amino acids long.

Only a few counts were recorded for this clone. The chain combines TRBV2 with TRBJ1-3; D remains ambiguous. V lost 8 bases and J 4 bases, leaving 12 bases between the germline ends. Germline CDR1 is SNHLY and CDR2 is FYNNEI. This CDR3 is 13 amino acids long. The CDR3 here is CASLESEGNTIYF. CDR3 bases: TGTGCCAGCCTAGAGTCTGAAGGAAACACCATATATTTT.

This CDR3 reads CASSQFLLNEKLFF. CDR3 sequence (DNA): TGCGCCAGCAGCCAATTCCTTCTTAATGAAAAACTGTTTTTT. The chain links TRBV4-1 to TRBJ1-4; D not resolved. Germline V lookup: CDR1 MGHRA, CDR2 YSYEKL. The length of the CDR3 is 14 residues. V gave up 2 bases and J gave up 4 bases, with 8 bases separating them.

The chain combines TRBV7-3 with TRBJ2-1; 8 bases match TRBD2. The CDR3 spans 13 residues. V shed 7 bases, J shed 10 bases, and the junction held 9 bases outside the gene matches. Germline lookup yields CDR1 SGHTA and CDR2 FQGTGA. In DNA form, the CDR3 reads TGTGCCAGCAAAGAGCGGGAGCAGGGGGAGCAGTTCTTC. Translated: CASKEREQGEQFF.

For this clone: The same CDR3 is also encoded by other DNA sequences in this sample. The chain couples TRBV19 to TRBJ1-4; D not certain. Germline V gene sequence: CDR1 LNHDA, CDR2 SQIVND (reference sequence). The CDR3 has 13 amino acids. V lost 2 bases, J lost 11 bases, and 12 bases lay in between. CDR3 in amino acids: CASSIRGREKLFF. The CDR3 DNA reads TGTGCCAGTAGTATACGAGGGAGGGAGAAACTGTTTTTT.

The rearrangement links TRBV4-1 to TRBJ2-5; tentative D call: TRBD2 (5 bases). Between the trimmed V and J ends, which lost 4 bases and 5 bases, there was a span of 11 bases. Germline V gene data show CDR1 as MGHRA and CDR2 as YSYEKL. This CDR3 region has 13 residues. CDR3 sequence reads: CASSPLERETQYF. The CDR3 DNA reads as TGCGCCAGCAGCCCGTTGGAGCGGGAGACCCAGTACTTC.